What follows are 20 T cell receptor beta chains derived from one specimen sequenced in a study of blood T cell repertoires in COVID-19 (dated by TCRdb to the early 2020s). Library prep was done by the immunoSEQ multiplex PCR assay. The clones in this table, taken by TCRdb from immuneACCESS, are in-frame only. Not every clone is retained; where verified, under half of the shortfall comes from an unresolved V gene, and the cause of the rest is unknown. The sample table holds approximately 180,000 clones, of which about 90% were seen once. Of the sample, less than 1.5% falls within the top ten clones. Sequenced material: PBMCs or T cells enriched from blood (not recorded which). The source of these receptors is a human donor with acute COVID-19. The donor label of this sample is uncertain.

This sequence joins TRBV6-5 and TRBJ1-2; 10 bases agree with TRBD1. CDR3 size: 14 residues. The ends lost 6 bases at V and 2 bases at J; junction bases unmatched: 3. The V gene's germline CDR1 is MNHEY and CDR2 SVGAGI. CDR3 loop: CASRTGGSNYGYTF. The CDR3 DNA is TGTGCCAGCAGGACAGGGGGCTCCAACTATGGCTACACCTTC.

The chain employs TRBV6-5 and TRBJ2-7; weak D call: TRBD1 (6 bases). Germline V lookup: CDR1 MNHEY, CDR2 SVGAGI. This CDR3 comprises 12 residues. The germline V and J ends were trimmed by 7 bases and 2 bases, with 9 bases remaining between them. Here the CDR3 DNA reads TGTGCCAGCAAAAGGGGGACCTACGAGCAGTACTTC. This encodes CASKRGTYEQYF.

The chain carries TRBV5-1 and TRBJ1-4, with TRBD1 identical over 10 bases. This CDR3 comprises 16 residues. Trimming at V came to 1 base and at J to 11 bases, leaving 11 bases not matched to a gene. Germline assignment: CDR1 SGHRS and CDR2 YFSETQ. CDR3 amino acids: CASSLQGTGAREKLFF. CDR3 in DNA: TGCGCCAGCAGCTTGCAGGGGACAGGGGCGAGAGAGAAACTGTTTTTT.

V is TRBV19 and J is TRBJ1-5; no definite D call. The germline V and J ends were trimmed by 9 bases and 4 bases, with 13 bases remaining between them. The CDR3 loop spans 13 amino acids. Germline V gene sequence: CDR1 LNHDA, CDR2 SQIVND (reference sequence). The CDR3 sequence is CASGGFFNQPQHF. CDR3 in DNA: TGTGCCAGCGGAGGTTTTTTTAATCAGCCCCAGCATTTT.

The V gene is TRBV2, the J gene TRBJ2-7; TRBD1 matches at 8 bases. V trimming: 11 bases; J trimming: 4 bases; junction bases outside the gene matches: 16. The CDR3 runs to 15 residues. Germline CDR1 SNHLY, CDR2 FYNNEI. The CDR3 sequence is CAEGQGAGGRYEQYF. Written as DNA, the CDR3 is TGTGCCGAGGGCCAGGGGGCAGGGGGTAGGTACGAGCAGTACTTC.

The chain couples TRBV29-1 to TRBJ1-1; D is uncertain. CDR3 size: 11 residues. Germline CDR1 and CDR2: SQVTM and ANQGSEA. V was trimmed by 3 bases and J by 8 bases, leaving 10 bases between them. CDR3 coding DNA: TGCAGCGTTGAGAACAGCTTCGAAGCTTTCTTT. It specifies CSVENSFEAFF.

V gene TRBV9 combines with J gene TRBJ2-2; D is possibly TRBD2 (7 bases). This CDR3 has 15 residues. Trimming removed 5 bases from V and 0 bases from J, with 11 bases in between. CDR1 and CDR2 (germline): SGDLS, YYNGEE. For the CDR3, the DNA is TGTGCCAGCAGTGGGGGGGCAGCGAACACCGGGGAGCTGTTTTTT. Protein sequence: CASSGGAANTGELFF.

The chain links TRBV6-1 to TRBJ2-3; 8 bases match TRBD1. CDR3 size: 20 residues. Losses at the gene ends were 2 bases for V and 0 bases for J; bases not matched to a gene: 16. The germline gives CDR1 MNHNS, CDR2 SASEGT. The CDR3 DNA reads TGTGCCAGCAGTGAAAGAGGGGGCAGGGGGCCATTTACTAGCACAGATACGCAGTATTTT. It codes for CASSERGGRGPFTSTDTQYF.

This sequence joins TRBV19 and TRBJ2-2, with 9 bases aligning to TRBD1. This CDR3 is built from 15 residues. Germline V gene lookup returns CDR1 LNHDA and CDR2 SQIVND (reference sequence). Unmatched junction bases numbered 4, after V lost 4 bases and J lost 4 bases. For the CDR3, the DNA is TGTGCCAGTAGTAGGGGACAGGGTATCACCGGGGAGCTGTTTTTT. Its translation is CASSRGQGITGELFF. Drawing the rest from reference TRBV19 and TRBJ2-2, the complete variable domain is DGGITQSPKYLFRKEGQNVTLSCEQNLNHDAMYWYRQDPGQGLRLIYYSQIVNDFQKGDIAEGYSVSREKKESFPLTVTSAQKNPTAFYLCASSRGQGITGELFFGEGSRLTVL.

This clone was seen a single time. The chain recombines TRBV18 with TRBJ1-6; 9 bases map to TRBD1. Unmatched junction bases numbered 9, after V lost 6 bases and J lost 9 bases. The CDR3 has 15 residues. Germline V gene sequence: CDR1 KGHSH, CDR2 LQKENI. CDR3 region: CASSPGQGQSSPLHF. The CDR3 DNA sequence: TGTGCCAGCTCCCCGGGACAGGGACAAAGTTCACCCCTCCACTTT. Full variable domain (rest looked up from reference TRBV18 and TRBJ1-6): NAGVMQNPRHLVRRRGQEARLRCSPMKGHSHVYWYRQLPEEGLKFMVYLQKENIIDESGMPKERFSAEFPKEGPSILRIQQVVRGDSAAYFCASSPGQGQSSPLHFGNGTRLTVT.

This chain joins TRBV10-3 and TRBJ2-6, with D perhaps matching TRBD1 (5 bases). The CDR3 loop spans 18 amino acids. Trimming removed 3 bases from V and 4 bases from J, with 19 bases in between. Germline V gene data show CDR1 as ENHRY and CDR2 as SYGVKD. Here the CDR3 reads CAISEGQGTVLGANVLTF. CDR3 coding DNA: TGTGCCATCAGTGAAGGGCAGGGTACAGTGTTGGGGGCCAACGTCCTGACTTTC.

The rearrangement uses TRBV25-1 and TRBJ1-2; 7 bases align to TRBD1. V shed 3 bases and J 5 bases; nucleotides not matched to a gene: 0. CDR3 length: 12 residues. The V gene's germline CDR1 is MGHDK and CDR2 SYGVNS. The DNA of the CDR3 is TGTGCCAGCAGTGACAGGGGGTATGGCTACACCTTC. It yields the protein CASSDRGYGYTF.

The table lists this clone with a count of one. Other nucleotide sequences from this sample produce the same CDR3. V and J are TRBV6-4 and TRBJ2-3; 10 bases are a match to TRBD2. V trimming: 3 bases; J trimming: 4 bases; junction bases outside the gene matches: 4. CDR3 size: 15 residues. From germline, CDR1 is MRHNA and CDR2 SNTAGT. CDR3 amino acids: CASSETSGGADTQYF. The CDR3 DNA sequence: TGTGCCAGCAGTGAAACCAGCGGGGGGGCAGATACGCAGTATTTT.

The chain combines TRBV6-5 with TRBJ1-2; D might be TRBD1 (6 bases). Germline loops: CDR1 MNHEY, CDR2 SVGAGI. V was pared by 2 bases and J by 5 bases, with 12 bases between. The CDR3 runs to 14 residues. The CDR3 coding sequence is TGTGCCAGCAGTTACCTAGGACAGACATATGGCTACACCTTC. The encoded protein is CASSYLGQTYGYTF.

This clone appeared a few times. The chain is built from TRBV7-9 and TRBJ2-2, with 14 bases fitting TRBD2. Losses at the gene ends were 5 bases for V and 5 bases for J; bases not matched to a gene: 4. Germline CDR1 reads SEHNR; CDR2 reads FQNEAQ (reference sequence). The CDR3 spans 16 residues. CDR3 sequence (DNA): TGTGCCAGCAGCCTGCGGACTAGCGGGGGGACCGGGGAGCTGTTTTTT. Translated, it gives CASSLRTSGGTGELFF.

The chain carries TRBV5-1 and TRBJ1-4; D remains ambiguous. The CDR3 loop spans 15 amino acids. CDR1 is SGHRS, CDR2 YFSETQ, per germline. Trimming shortened V by 1 base and J by 4 bases, and 11 bases separated the two germline ends. DNA for the CDR3: TGCGCCAGCAGCTTGTCCAGGCGCAGTAATGAAAAACTGTTTTTT. Its translation is CASSLSRRSNEKLFF.

This clone was observed a single time. The chain employs TRBV30 and TRBJ2-4; 7 positions agree with TRBD1. This CDR3 has 13 residues. The J segment lost 9 bases and the V segment lost 3 bases, leaving 8 bases of the junction unmatched. The germline CDR1 and CDR2 sequences are GTSNPN and SVGIG (reference sequence). CDR3 region: CAWSRGTAGIQYF. For the CDR3, the DNA is TGTGCCTGGAGCAGGGGGACGGCGGGCATTCAGTACTTC.

The chain is built from TRBV27 and TRBJ2-7, with unresolved D. V shed 6 bases and J shed 3 bases, with 9 bases lying between them. The CDR3 length is 12 residues. Germline V CDR1 and CDR2: MNHEY, SMNVEV (reference sequence). The CDR3 loop reads CASRSPGYEQYF. CDR3 coding DNA: TGTGCCAGCAGGTCTCCGGGCTACGAGCAGTACTTC.

The chain uses TRBV6-5 and TRBJ2-2; D is possibly TRBD1 (6 bases). The length of the CDR3 is 15 residues. The germline V gene has CDR1 MNHEY and CDR2 SVGAGI. With 5 bases removed from V and 1 base from J, the gap between germline ends came to 11 bases. CDR3 in amino acids: CASSRDTVNTGELFF. CDR3 bases: TGTGCCAGCAGTAGGGACACTGTGAACACCGGGGAGCTGTTTTTT.

This sequence joins TRBV3-1 (or the pseudogene TRBV3-2) and TRBJ2-1; D not resolved. Trimming left V 2 bases short and J 13 bases short, with 12 bases between. From germline, CDR1 is LGHDT and CDR2 YNNKEL (reference sequence). The CDR3 extends over 12 amino acids. In DNA form, the CDR3 reads TGTGCCAGCAGCCAAAGGAGTAGCCCACAGTTCTTC. Its translation: CASSQRSSPQFF.